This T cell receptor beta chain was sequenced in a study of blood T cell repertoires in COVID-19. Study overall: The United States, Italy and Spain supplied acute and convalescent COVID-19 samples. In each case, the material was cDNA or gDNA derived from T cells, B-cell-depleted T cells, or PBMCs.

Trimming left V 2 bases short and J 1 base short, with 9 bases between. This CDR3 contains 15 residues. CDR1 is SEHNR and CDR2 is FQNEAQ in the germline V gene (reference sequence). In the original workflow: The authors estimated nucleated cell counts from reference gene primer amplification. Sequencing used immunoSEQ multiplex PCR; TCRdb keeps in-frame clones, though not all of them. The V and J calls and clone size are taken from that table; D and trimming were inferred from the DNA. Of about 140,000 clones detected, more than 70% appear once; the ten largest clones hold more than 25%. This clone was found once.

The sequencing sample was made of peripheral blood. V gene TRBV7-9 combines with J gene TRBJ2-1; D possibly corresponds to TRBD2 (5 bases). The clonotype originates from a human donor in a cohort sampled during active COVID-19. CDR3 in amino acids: CASSLRGSSYNEQFF. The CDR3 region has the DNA TGTGCCAGCAGCTTAAGAGGGAGTTCCTACAATGAGCAGTTCTTC. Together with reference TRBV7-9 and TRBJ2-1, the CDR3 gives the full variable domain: DTGVSQNPRHKITKRGQNVTFRCDPISEHNRLYWYRQTLGQGPEFLTYFQNEAQLEKSRLLSDRFSAERPKGSFSTLEIQRTEQGDSAMYLCASSLRGSSYNEQFFGPGTRLTVL.